The 27 T cell receptor beta chains below were found in one sample sequenced in a study of shared T cell receptors in the human thymus. Method: immunoSEQ multiplex PCR; TCRdb's copy keeps in-frame clones and lacks some. Found here are some 720,000 clones, 88% of them singletons; the top ten hold 0.008% to 0.011%. The same data also went into a second study, on human thymus T cells.

The sample was thymocytes. The receptors were gathered from a boy younger than two with a congenital heart defect.

The chain recombines TRBV5-1 with TRBJ1-1, with 10 positions matching TRBD1. Per germline, CDR1 SGHRS and CDR2 YFSETQ. V was pared by 4 bases and J by 3 bases, with 6 bases of the junction left unmatched. The CDR3 runs to 15 residues. CDR3 sequence: CASSARTGGDTEAFF. The CDR3 DNA reads as TGCGCCAGCAGCGCGAGGACAGGGGGGGACACTGAAGCTTTCTTT.

This chain uses TRBV27 with TRBJ2-5, with TRBD2 matching 8 bases. J was trimmed by 1 base and V by 3 bases; bases with no gene match: 7. The CDR3 covers 16 residues. In germline, CDR1 is MNHEY, CDR2 SMNVEV (reference sequence). The CDR3 here is CASSFGGGYRQETQYF. The DNA for the CDR3 is TGTGCCAGCAGTTTCGGGGGGGGGTACCGCCAAGAGACCCAGTACTTC.

The CDR3 nucleotides are TGCAGCGTTGTATCTAGCGGTAGCTCCTACGAGCAGTACTTC. Protein product: CSVVSSGSSYEQYF. This chain links TRBV29-1 with TRBJ2-7, with 7 bases identical to TRBD2. The CDR3 is 14 amino acids. The germline CDR1 and CDR2 sequences are SQVTM and ANQGSEA. With 4 bases clipped from V and 0 bases from J, the junction kept 6 bases outside the gene matches.

The chain employs TRBV4-2 and TRBJ2-5; D might be TRBD1 (5 bases). CDR1 is LGHNA and CDR2 is YNFKEQ in the germline V gene. V was cut by 0 bases and J by 5 bases, with 13 bases left in between. The CDR3 extends over 15 amino acids. In DNA form, the CDR3 reads TGTGCCAGCAGCCAAGATCCCAGGGAAGGCGAGACCCAGTACTTC. This gives the protein CASSQDPREGETQYF.

This clone occurred once. The rearrangement uses TRBV29-1 and TRBJ1-5; 7 nucleotides line up with TRBD1. Losses at the gene ends were 0 bases for V and 2 bases for J; bases not matched to a gene: 4. Germline V gives CDR1 SQVTM, CDR2 ANQGSEA. CDR3 size: 15 residues. CDR3 protein: CSVEDRQGRNQPQHF. The CDR3 DNA follows: TGCAGCGTTGAAGACCGACAGGGTCGCAATCAGCCCCAGCATTTT.

V gene TRBV5-5 combines with J gene TRBJ2-7, with D perhaps matching TRBD1 (5 bases). Trimming stripped 6 bases from V and 3 bases from J, with 13 bases between. The CDR3 extends over 13 amino acids. The germline V gene encodes CDR1 SGHKS and CDR2 YYEKEE (reference sequence). CDR3 in amino acids: CASKGDSDYEQYF. The CDR3 DNA follows: TGTGCCAGCAAAGGGGATTCGGACTACGAGCAGTACTTC.

The V call is TRBV9, the J call TRBJ2-3; D gene uncertain. The CDR3 spans 13 residues. The V and J ends lost 2 bases and 5 bases respectively, with 9 bases between them. Germline CDR1 is SGDLS and CDR2 is YYNGEE. CDR3 nucleotides: TGTGCCAGCAGCGTCGGTAGCCGAGATACGCAGTATTTT. The encoded protein is CASSVGSRDTQYF. Combining the CDR3 with reference TRBV9 and TRBJ2-3 gives the whole variable domain DSGVTQTPKHLITATGQRVTLRCSPRSGDLSVYWYQQSLDQGLQFLIQYYNGEERAKGNILERFSAQQFPDLHSELNLSSLELGDSALYFCASSVGSRDTQYFGPGTRLTVL.

J is TRBJ1-1 and V is TRBV11-3; 7 bases fit TRBD1. The V segment lost 3 bases and the J segment 4 bases; nucleotides outside the gene matches: 17. CDR1 is SGHNT, CDR2 YENEEA, per germline. CDR3 length: 18 residues. This CDR3 reads CASSFHRQGVPLGTEAFF. The DNA for the CDR3 is TGTGCCAGCAGCTTCCACAGACAGGGTGTCCCCTTGGGCACTGAAGCTTTCTTT.

The chain links TRBV28 to TRBJ2-7, with a possible D match to TRBD1 (5 bases). The germline V gene encodes CDR1 MDHEN and CDR2 SYDVKM. Trimming left V 4 bases short and J 4 bases short, with 17 bases between. CDR3 length equals 15 residues. This CDR3 is CASSSPFPRQYEQYF. The CDR3 DNA reads TGTGCCAGCAGTTCTCCTTTTCCTCGACAGTACGAGCAGTACTTC.

This clone was counted between two and nine times. The rearrangement links TRBV6-5 to TRBJ2-7, with 11 bases identical to TRBD2. CDR1 and CDR2 from the germline V gene are MNHEY and SVGAGI. V was pared by 4 bases and J by 1 base, with 3 bases of the junction left unmatched. The CDR3 is made up of 15 amino acids. In DNA, the CDR3 is TGTGCCAGCAGTTTGACTAGCGGGGATTCCTACGAGCAGTACTTC. The encoded protein is CASSLTSGDSYEQYF.

This chain joins TRBV28 and TRBJ1-3; possibly TRBD1 for D (6 bases). The CDR3 is 13 amino acids. V lost 6 bases to trimming and J lost 4 bases, with 10 bases between them. Germline loops: CDR1 MDHEN, CDR2 SYDVKM. CDR3 residues: CASSRDRGNTIYF. CDR3 sequence (DNA): TGTGCCAGCAGCCGCGACAGGGGAAACACCATATATTTT.

This chain links TRBV10-1 with TRBJ1-1; 9 nucleotides agree with TRBD1. The length of the CDR3 is 19 residues. Germline assignment: CDR1 WNHNN and CDR2 SYGVQD (reference sequence). After removal of 0 bases from V and 1 base from J, the junction contained 12 bases not matched to a gene. The CDR3 reads CASSESDGQGTPWNTEAFF. The CDR3 DNA follows: TGCGCCAGCAGTGAGTCGGATGGACAGGGGACCCCATGGAACACTGAAGCTTTCTTT.

The chain joins TRBV2 to TRBJ2-7; 8 bases agree with TRBD1. CDR1 is SNHLY and CDR2 is FYNNEI in the germline V gene. This CDR3 has 16 amino acids. The junction had 7 bases not matched to a gene; V was cut back by 3 bases and J by 0 bases. CDR3 loop: CASSDPVQGDSYEQYF. In DNA form, the CDR3 reads TGTGCCAGCAGTGATCCAGTACAGGGGGACTCCTACGAGCAGTACTTC.

The genes are TRBV9 and TRBJ2-1; D is unclear. CDR3 length equals 16 residues. Germline V CDR1 and CDR2: SGDLS, YYNGEE. The V end was cut by 1 base, the J end by 0 bases, with 11 bases between. The CDR3 nucleotides are TGTGCCAGCAGCGTATCCAGACTGGGCTCCTACAATGAGCAGTTCTTC. Residues: CASSVSRLGSYNEQFF.

The J gene is TRBJ2-3, the V gene TRBV29-1; 13 bases map to TRBD2. Germline lookup yields CDR1 SQVTM and CDR2 ANQGSEA. V trimming: 6 bases; J trimming: 5 bases; junction bases outside the gene matches: 17. The CDR3 runs 18 residues. CDR3 DNA sequence: TGCAGCGTCACCTTTACTAGCGGGAGGGCCGGTAGGATAGATACGCAGTATTTT. It translates to CSVTFTSGRAGRIDTQYF.

This chain joins TRBV28 and TRBJ2-4; possibly TRBD2 for D (7 bases). This CDR3 has 16 residues. Looked up from germline, CDR1 is MDHEN and CDR2 is SYDVKM. Trimming pared 2 bases from V and 1 base from J, leaving 12 bases between. The CDR3 reads CASSLPRGGAKNIQYF. The CDR3 bases are TGTGCCAGCAGTTTACCTAGGGGGGGGGCCAAAAACATTCAGTACTTC. Together with reference TRBV28 and TRBJ2-4, the CDR3 gives the full variable domain: DVKVTQSSRYLVKRTGEKVFLECVQDMDHENMFWYRQDPGLGLRLIYFSYDVKMKEKGDIPEGYSVSREKKERFSLILESASTNQTSMYLCASSLPRGGAKNIQYFGAGTRLSVL.

The J gene is TRBJ2-3, the V gene TRBV6-5, with TRBD1 as a possible D gene (5 bases). The length of the CDR3 is 15 residues. CDR1 is MNHEY, CDR2 SVGAGI, per germline. Trimming cost V 5 bases and J 2 bases, with 14 bases left between them. The CDR3 reads CASSQIGHITDTQYF. The CDR3 DNA is TGTGCCAGCAGTCAGATAGGACACATCACAGATACGCAGTATTTT.

The chain carries TRBV4-3 and TRBJ2-3; 8 bases are shared with TRBD2. The V gene end was trimmed by 5 bases and the J gene end by 1 base; junction bases not matched to a gene: 17. From germline, CDR1 is LGHNA and CDR2 YSLEER. The CDR3 is 19 residues long. In nucleotides, the CDR3 is TGCGCCAGCAGCTCACGGCGGGCCCCCAGCGGGAGAGGCACAGATACGCAGTATTTT. It encodes CASSSRRAPSGRGTDTQYF.

The chain joins TRBV28 to TRBJ2-2, with 9 bases identical to TRBD2. The CDR3 contains 16 residues. From germline, CDR1 is MDHEN and CDR2 SYDVKM. The junction had 6 bases not matched to a gene; V was cut back by 5 bases and J by 2 bases. The CDR3, as DNA: TGTGCCAGCAGTGGTAGCGGGAGTGATAACACCGGGGAGCTGTTTTTT. Its translation: CASSGSGSDNTGELFF.

The chain uses TRBV29-1 and TRBJ2-7, with 7 nucleotides matching TRBD1. The CDR3 consists of 17 residues. The trim removed 7 bases at V and 1 base at J, leaving 19 bases unmatched. Germline-derived CDR1 and CDR2 are SQVTM and ANQGSEA. CDR3 coding DNA: TGCAGCGCTGGTTCCGAAAACAGGGGCCCGCTGTCCTACGAGCAGTACTTC. As protein: CSAGSENRGPLSYEQYF.

The chain carries TRBV19 and TRBJ1-1, with 9 bases identical to TRBD1. Germline CDR1 LNHDA, CDR2 SQIVND (reference sequence). J gave up 5 bases and V 0 bases, and 4 bases lay outside the gene matches. The CDR3 consists of 15 residues. The CDR3 region is CASSIEHRGPTEAFF. CDR3 coding DNA: TGTGCCAGTAGTATAGAGCACAGGGGGCCAACTGAAGCTTTCTTT.

The rearrangement links TRBV27 to TRBJ2-7; TRBD1 matches 8 bases. CDR1 MNHEY and CDR2 SMNVEV come from the germline V gene (reference sequence). The CDR3 has 16 amino acids. J lost 4 bases, V lost 5 bases, and 13 bases had no gene match. CDR3 protein: CASSPDREWYLYEQYF. CDR3 nucleotides: TGTGCCAGCAGTCCGGACAGGGAATGGTACCTTTACGAGCAGTACTTC.

V and J are TRBV5-5 and TRBJ2-7, with 7 bases fitting TRBD1. There are 15 residues in the CDR3. The germline V gene encodes CDR1 SGHKS and CDR2 YYEKEE (reference sequence). The V segment lost 4 bases and the J segment 3 bases; nucleotides outside the gene matches: 10. The CDR3 loop is CASSRGQVFGYEQYF. The CDR3 coding sequence is TGTGCCAGCAGCCGCGGACAGGTGTTTGGCTACGAGCAGTACTTC.

V usage is TRBV5-1 and J usage is TRBJ2-5; TRBD1 is a possible D gene (5 bases). The CDR3 extends over 14 amino acids. Germline values: CDR1 SGHRS, CDR2 YFSETQ. V lost 4 bases to trimming and J lost 1 base, with 11 bases between them. CDR3 sequence reads: CASSPQAPQETQYF. CDR3 DNA: TGCGCCAGCAGCCCACAGGCGCCCCAAGAGACCCAGTACTTC.

The V call is TRBV27, the J call TRBJ1-1; D perhaps matches TRBD1 (6 bases). The CDR3 length is 18 residues. Trimming took off 6 bases at V and 1 base at J, with 24 bases between the two ends. The germline V gene encodes CDR1 MNHEY and CDR2 SMNVEV (reference sequence). CDR3 DNA: TGTGCCAGCAGGGACAGAGTCCCCCAGTGTCCGGGGAACACTGAAGCTTTCTTT. Translating gives CASRDRVPQCPGNTEAFF.

V and J are TRBV4-3 and TRBJ2-2; TRBD2 aligns across 11 bases. Germline CDR1 LGHNA, CDR2 YSLEER. This CDR3 is built from 21 residues. J was trimmed by 7 bases and V by 3 bases; bases with no gene match: 22. This CDR3 reads CASSHSLAGGPTMVSFGELFF. DNA of the CDR3: TGCGCCAGCAGCCACAGCTTAGCGGGAGGGCCTACTATGGTTTCTTTCGGGGAGCTGTTTTTT.

This chain uses TRBV7-2 with TRBJ2-1; tentatively, D is TRBD1 (5 bases). Trimming left V 5 bases short and J 9 bases short, with 8 bases between. There are 11 residues in the CDR3. Germline CDR1 SGHTA, CDR2 FQGNSA. CDR3 protein: CASSQGSEQFF. CDR3 in DNA: TGTGCCAGCAGCCAGGGATCTGAGCAGTTCTTC.